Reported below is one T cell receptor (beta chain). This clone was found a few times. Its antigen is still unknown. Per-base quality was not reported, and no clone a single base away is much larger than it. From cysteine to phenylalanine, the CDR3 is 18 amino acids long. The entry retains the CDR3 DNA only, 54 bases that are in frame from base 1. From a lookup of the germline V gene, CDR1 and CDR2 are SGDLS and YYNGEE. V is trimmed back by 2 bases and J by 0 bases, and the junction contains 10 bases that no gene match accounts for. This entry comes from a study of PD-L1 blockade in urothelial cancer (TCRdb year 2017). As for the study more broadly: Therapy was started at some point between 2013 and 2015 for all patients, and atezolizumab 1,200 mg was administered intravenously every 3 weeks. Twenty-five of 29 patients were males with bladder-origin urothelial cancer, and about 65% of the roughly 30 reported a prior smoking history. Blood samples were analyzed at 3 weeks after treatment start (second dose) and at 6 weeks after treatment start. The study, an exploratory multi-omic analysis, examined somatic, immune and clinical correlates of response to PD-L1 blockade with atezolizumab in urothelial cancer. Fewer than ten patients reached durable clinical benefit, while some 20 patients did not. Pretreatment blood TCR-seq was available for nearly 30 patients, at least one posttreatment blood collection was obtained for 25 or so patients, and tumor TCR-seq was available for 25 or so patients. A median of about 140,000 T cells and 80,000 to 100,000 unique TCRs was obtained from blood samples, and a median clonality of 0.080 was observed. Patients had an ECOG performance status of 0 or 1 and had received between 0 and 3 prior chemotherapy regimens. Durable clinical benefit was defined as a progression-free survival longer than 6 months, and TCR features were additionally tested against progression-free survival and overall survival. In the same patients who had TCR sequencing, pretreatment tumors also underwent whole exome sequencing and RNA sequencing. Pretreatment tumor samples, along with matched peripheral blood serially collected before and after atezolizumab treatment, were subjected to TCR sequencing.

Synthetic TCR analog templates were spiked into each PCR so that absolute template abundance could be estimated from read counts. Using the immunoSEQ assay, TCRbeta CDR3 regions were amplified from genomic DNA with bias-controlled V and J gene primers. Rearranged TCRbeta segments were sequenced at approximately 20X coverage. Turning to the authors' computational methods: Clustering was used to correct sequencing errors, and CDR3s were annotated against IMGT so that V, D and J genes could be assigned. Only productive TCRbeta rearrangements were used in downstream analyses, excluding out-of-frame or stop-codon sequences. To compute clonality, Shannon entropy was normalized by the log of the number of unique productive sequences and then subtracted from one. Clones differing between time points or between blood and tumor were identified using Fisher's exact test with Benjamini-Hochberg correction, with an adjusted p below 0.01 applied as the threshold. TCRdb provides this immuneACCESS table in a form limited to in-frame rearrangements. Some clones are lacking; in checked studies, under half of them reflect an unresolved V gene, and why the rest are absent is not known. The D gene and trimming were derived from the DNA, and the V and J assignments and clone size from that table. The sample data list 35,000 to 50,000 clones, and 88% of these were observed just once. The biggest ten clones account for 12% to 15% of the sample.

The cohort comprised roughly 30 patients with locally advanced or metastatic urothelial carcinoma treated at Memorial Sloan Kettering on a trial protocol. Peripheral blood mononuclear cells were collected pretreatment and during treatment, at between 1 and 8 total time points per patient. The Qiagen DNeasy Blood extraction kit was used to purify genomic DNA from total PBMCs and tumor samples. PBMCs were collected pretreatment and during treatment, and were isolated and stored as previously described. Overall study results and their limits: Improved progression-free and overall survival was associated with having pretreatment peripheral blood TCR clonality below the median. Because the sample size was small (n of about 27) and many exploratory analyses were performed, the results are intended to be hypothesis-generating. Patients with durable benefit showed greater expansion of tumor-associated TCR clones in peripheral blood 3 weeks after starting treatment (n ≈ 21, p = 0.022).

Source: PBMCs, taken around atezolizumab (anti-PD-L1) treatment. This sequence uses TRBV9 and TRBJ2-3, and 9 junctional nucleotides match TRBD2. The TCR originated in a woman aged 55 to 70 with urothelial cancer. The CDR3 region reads CASSVAPPGLASTDTQYF. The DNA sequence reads TGTGCCAGCAGCGTTGCACCACCGGGACTAGCTAGCACAGATACGCAGTATTTT. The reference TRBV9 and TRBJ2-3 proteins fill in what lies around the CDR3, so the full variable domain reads DSGVTQTPKHLITATGQRVTLRCSPRSGDLSVYWYQQSLDQGLQFLIQYYNGEERAKGNILERFSAQQFPDLHSELNLSSLELGDSALYFCASSVAPPGLASTDTQYFGPGTRLTVL.